Below, one TCR beta chain is given with its context. The CDR3 spans 16 residues. V shed 2 bases and J 6 bases; nucleotides not matched to a gene: 4. Germline V lookup: CDR1 SGHTA, CDR2 FQGTGA. This record belongs to a study of technical replicates of blood from a handful of donors. The method was immunoSEQ multiplex PCR; TCRdb's version includes in-frame clones alone and lacks a portion of them. The sample has about 97,000 clones, roughly 96% seen once. The chain has TRBV7-3 and TRBJ2-1; 13 bases map to TRBD2. The sequence came from a human donor in good health. The specimen sequenced was T cells isolated from PBMCs. CDR3 region: CASSLSTSGRVNEQFF. CDR3 DNA: TGTGCCAGCAGCTTATCAACTAGCGGGAGGGTCAATGAGCAGTTCTTC.